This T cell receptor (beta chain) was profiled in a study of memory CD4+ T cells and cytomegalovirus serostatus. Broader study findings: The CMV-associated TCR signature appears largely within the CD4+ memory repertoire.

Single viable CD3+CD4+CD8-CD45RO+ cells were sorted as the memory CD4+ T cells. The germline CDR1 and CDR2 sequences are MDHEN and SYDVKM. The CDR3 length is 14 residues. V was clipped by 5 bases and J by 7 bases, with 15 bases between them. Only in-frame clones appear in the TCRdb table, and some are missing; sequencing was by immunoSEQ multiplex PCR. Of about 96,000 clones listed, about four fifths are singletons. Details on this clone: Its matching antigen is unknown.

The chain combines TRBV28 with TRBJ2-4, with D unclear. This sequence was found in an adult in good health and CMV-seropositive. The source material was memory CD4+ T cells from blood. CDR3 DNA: TGTGCCAGCAGTATGACCATTCCCGTCAACATTCAGTACTTC. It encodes CASSMTIPVNIQYF.